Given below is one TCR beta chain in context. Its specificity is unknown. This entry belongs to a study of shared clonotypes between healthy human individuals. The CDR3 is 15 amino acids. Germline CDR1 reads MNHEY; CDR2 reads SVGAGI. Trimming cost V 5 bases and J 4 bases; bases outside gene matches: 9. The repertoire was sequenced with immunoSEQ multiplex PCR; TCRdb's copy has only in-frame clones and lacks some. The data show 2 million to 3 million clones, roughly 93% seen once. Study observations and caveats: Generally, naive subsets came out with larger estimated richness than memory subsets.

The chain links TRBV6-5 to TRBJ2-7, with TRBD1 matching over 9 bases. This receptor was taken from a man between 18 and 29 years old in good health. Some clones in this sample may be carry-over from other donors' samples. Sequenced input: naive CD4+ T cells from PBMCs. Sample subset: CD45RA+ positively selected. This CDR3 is CASSPLGQGRYEQYF. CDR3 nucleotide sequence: TGTGCCAGCAGTCCACTTGGACAGGGGAGGTACGAGCAGTACTTC.